This entry concerns a single TCR beta chain. Its target is unknown. This entry belongs to a study of T cell responses to AZD1222 COVID-19 vaccine. The data were produced by immunoSEQ multiplex PCR, yet TCRdb's version contains in-frame clones alone and is incomplete. The sample gives about 110,000 clones, 87% of which show up once; roughly 5.2% is in the top ten. Trimming removed 5 bases from V and 8 bases from J; junction bases left unmatched: 8. This CDR3 contains 13 residues. Study findings and constraints: Spike-specific TCR breadth and depth both grew after two AZD1222 doses. The CD4 TCRs associated with vaccination extended across spike and predominated at 160-218 and 743-854. Nearly half of spike-specific TCRs reportedly go after variant regions that carry no mutations. White British donors predominated, females outnumbered males, and clonal diversity was possibly underestimated.

The V call is TRBV12-3 or TRBV12-4, the J call TRBJ1-2; TRBD1 aligns across 7 bases. The specimen was peripheral blood, collected on day 0 of AZD1222 vaccination. The receptor comes from an adult in good health. In nucleotides, the CDR3 is TGTGCCAGCAGTGCCGACAGGGAATGGGGCTACACCTTC. Protein sequence: CASSADREWGYTF.